Shown below are 26 T cell receptor beta chains from a single sample sequenced in a study of T cells in Graves' hyperthyroidism and ophthalmopathy. Researchers took RNA transcripts and amplified the TCR beta CDR3 regions from them. The primer set for the first-round RT-PCR of the TCR CDR3 was HTBI. TCRdb re-derived calls from the multiplex PCR reads in MiXCR, one entry per CDR3 protein. Of approximately 400,000 distinct CDR3 sequences in the sample, about a fifth were seen once. The sample consisted of blood. The source is a woman aged 18-35 years with Graves' hyperthyroidism.

This clonotype was counted many times. V is TRBV29-1 and J is TRBJ1-1, with D possibly matching TRBD1 (5 bases). V shed 0 bases and J shed 3 bases, with 11 bases lying between them. CDR3 size: 14 residues. CDR1 is SQVTM and CDR2 is ANQGSEA in the germline V gene. CDR3 region: CSVEEDTRYTEAFF. In DNA, the CDR3 is TGCAGCGTTGAAGAGGACACCAGGTACACTGAAGCTTTCTTT.

This clonotype was detected many times. The V call is TRBV7-3, the J call TRBJ2-5, with 9 bases matching TRBD2. Trimming removed 6 bases from V and 1 base from J; junction bases left unmatched: 6. Germline CDR1 and CDR2: SGHTA and FQGTGA. The CDR3 sequence is 15 residues long. CDR3 region: CASSPSGAIQETQYF. The CDR3 region has the DNA TGTGCCAGCAGTCCTAGCGGGGCGATCCAAGAGACCCAGTACTTC.

A note on this clonotype: It may be a read error: a sequence one base away is much more abundant. The CDR3 carries no conserved terminal phenylalanine or tryptophan, so it likely arises from a read error. The V gene is TRBV11-2, the J gene TRBJ1-6, with D tentatively TRBD1 (5 bases). CDR3 length: 13 residues. V was cut by 4 bases and J by 6 bases, with 7 bases left in between. In germline, CDR1 is SGHAT, CDR2 FQNNGV. The CDR3 protein is CASSSQGNSPLHL. The CDR3 DNA reads as TGTGCCAGCAGCTCCCAGGGTAATTCACCCCTCCACTTG.

This clonotype has just a few counts. V usage is TRBV3-1 and J usage is TRBJ1-4, with D possibly TRBD1 on 6 matching bases. The CDR3 has 15 residues. Germline assignment: CDR1 LGHDT and CDR2 YNNKEL (reference sequence). The germline V and J ends were trimmed by 2 bases and 1 base, with 8 bases remaining between them. In DNA, the CDR3 is TGTGCCAGCAGCCAACCACAGGGAACTAATGAAAAACTGTTTTTT. Translated: CASSQPQGTNEKLFF.

The chain is built from TRBV28 and TRBJ1-5; D is unresolved. V dropped 1 base and J dropped 5 bases, with 6 bases sitting between them. The CDR3 covers 13 residues. Germline V gene data show CDR1 as MDHEN and CDR2 as SYDVKM. DNA for the CDR3: TGTGCCAGCAGTTTATTATCGGATCAGCCCCAGCATTTT. The encoded protein is CASSLLSDQPQHF.

V gene TRBV6-1 combines with J gene TRBJ2-7, with a weak D call TRBD2 (6 bases). This CDR3 spans 14 amino acids. CDR1 and CDR2 from the germline V gene are MNHNS and SASEGT. Trimming removed 2 bases from V and 3 bases from J, with 11 bases in between. Written as DNA, the CDR3 is TGTGCCAGCAGTGAATTGGCGGGGCGCTACGAGCAGTACTTC. Encoded protein: CASSELAGRYEQYF.

This clonotype showed up many times. The rearrangement links TRBV24-1 to TRBJ1-5, with a weak D call TRBD1 (5 bases). This CDR3 is built from 13 residues. Trimming pared 5 bases from V and 6 bases from J, leaving 10 bases between. CDR1 KGHDR and CDR2 SFDVKD come from the germline V gene. CDR3 loop: CATSAGRVQPQHF. The CDR3 nucleotides are TGTGCCACCAGTGCGGGCAGGGTTCAGCCCCAGCATTTT.

This clonotype was recorded at least ten times. This sequence joins TRBV4-1 and TRBJ2-7; 10 positions agree with TRBD1. V trimming: 3 bases; J trimming: 4 bases; junction bases outside the gene matches: 15. The CDR3 extends over 18 amino acids. CDR1 MGHRA and CDR2 YSYEKL come from the germline V gene. This chain's CDR3 is CASSQGLLAGTGVYEQYF. The CDR3 bases are TGCGCCAGCAGCCAGGGCCTCCTCGCCGGGACAGGGGTTTACGAGCAGTACTTC.

This clonotype has at least ten counts. The chain joins TRBV2 to TRBJ2-7; D gene ambiguous. This CDR3 contains 11 residues. The ends were cut back, 6 bases at V and 2 bases at J, with 5 bases in the middle. CDR1 is SNHLY and CDR2 is FYNNEI in the germline V gene. The CDR3 DNA sequence: TGTGCCAGCAGAATGACCTACGAGCAGTACTTC. This encodes CASRMTYEQYF.

This clonotype was picked up many times. The CDR3 DNA sequence: TGCGCCAGCAGCCCAAGGACAGGGGATGGCACTGAAGCTTTCTTT. Protein: CASSPRTGDGTEAFF. The chain employs TRBV5-1 and TRBJ1-1; 9 nucleotides align to TRBD1. Germline V CDR1 and CDR2: SGHRS, YFSETQ. V lost 4 bases and J lost 4; bases outside the gene matches: 8. This CDR3 region has 15 residues.

The chain uses TRBV15 and TRBJ1-5; D gene ambiguous. Germline V lookup: CDR1 LNHNV, CDR2 YYDKDF (reference sequence). V was pared by 8 bases and J by 4 bases, with 12 bases between. The CDR3 has 13 amino acids. The CDR3 sequence: CATQRTRNQPQHF. The CDR3 DNA reads TGTGCCACCCAAAGGACCAGAAATCAGCCCCAGCATTTT.

The sample holds many counts of this clonotype. V gene TRBV12-3 or TRBV12-4 combines with J gene TRBJ2-7; D may be TRBD2 (8 bases). This CDR3 region has 18 residues. The V gene lost 4 bases and the J gene lost 3 bases, with 25 bases spanning the gap. DNA for the CDR3: TGTGCCAGCAGTTCACAGGGGAAGGGACTAGAATTGGACTACGAGCAGTACTTC. The encoded protein is CASSSQGKGLELDYEQYF.

Concerning this clonotype: This may be a read error: a much more frequent sequence differs by one nucleotide. J is TRBJ1-1 and V is TRBV29-1; tentatively, D is TRBD1 (5 bases). Germline V gene sequence: CDR1 SQVTM, CDR2 ANQGSEA. V shed 5 bases and J shed 6 bases, with 16 bases lying between them. This CDR3 region has 13 residues. CDR3 residues: CSVKGTGNSEAFF. CDR3 coding DNA: TGCAGCGTTAAGGGGACGGGAAACTCTGAAGCTTTCTTT.

This clonotype was found many times. The CDR3: CASTPPGGYTEAFF. CDR3 bases: TGTGCCAGCACCCCCCCGGGGGGGTACACTGAAGCTTTCTTT. The V and J genes are TRBV6-5 and TRBJ1-1; TRBD1 is a possible D gene (5 bases). This CDR3 is 14 amino acids long. The germline V gene has CDR1 MNHEY and CDR2 SVGAGI. V lost 7 bases, J lost 3 bases, and 15 bases lay in between.

The J gene is TRBJ2-7, the V gene TRBV4-2; 11 nucleotides match TRBD2. In germline, CDR1 is LGHNA, CDR2 YNFKEQ. With 3 bases clipped from V and 4 bases from J, the junction kept 2 bases outside the gene matches. CDR3 length: 14 amino acids. CDR3 bases: TGTGCCAGCAGCCATGGGACTAGCGGTTACGAGCAGTACTTC. It is translated as CASSHGTSGYEQYF.

This clonotype was seen ten or more times. The chain recombines TRBV28 with TRBJ2-7; weak D call: TRBD1 (6 bases). Germline V lookup: CDR1 MDHEN, CDR2 SYDVKM. V lost 6 bases and J lost 3, with 18 bases in between. This CDR3 spans 15 amino acids. The CDR3 loop is CASRVRDTGYYEQYF. The CDR3 DNA is TGTGCCAGCAGGGTACGGGACACAGGGTACTACGAGCAGTACTTC.

The rearrangement joins TRBV10-3 to TRBJ2-5; the D is unclear. The CDR3 spans 16 residues. Germline-derived CDR1 and CDR2 are ENHRY and SYGVKD. Between the trimmed V and J ends, which lost 2 bases and 5 bases, there was a span of 18 bases. CDR3 sequence (DNA): TGTGCCATCAGTGAGGGGCCCCTTGCTAGGTTCGAGACCCAGTACTTC. Translated: CAISEGPLARFETQYF.

This clonotype has ten or more counts. The chain combines TRBV19 with TRBJ2-7; D remains ambiguous. Trimming removed 3 bases at V and 3 bases at J, with 15 bases between. CDR1 and CDR2 from the germline V gene are LNHDA and SQIVND (reference sequence). The CDR3 runs to 15 residues. The DNA of the CDR3 is TGTGCCAGTAGTATGGGTAGGATAGGCGACTACGAGCAGTACTTC. Its translation: CASSMGRIGDYEQYF.

This clonotype was seen repeatedly, ten times or more. V is TRBV10-3 and J is TRBJ2-5; tentatively, D is TRBD1 (7 bases). The CDR3 totals 15 residues. The V and J ends lost 6 bases and 4 bases respectively, with 18 bases between them. Germline CDR1 ENHRY, CDR2 SYGVKD. The CDR3 bases are TGTGCCATCAGCCGGACAGGAGGGTTAGGAGAGACCCAGTACTTC. Protein: CAISRTGGLGETQYF.

In its sample, this clonotype was seen many times. The chain uses TRBV20-1 and TRBJ2-7; 10 nucleotides agree with TRBD2. The CDR3 runs to 14 residues. The germline V gene has CDR1 DFQATT and CDR2 SNEGSKA (reference sequence). Germline trimming cut 6 bases from V and 3 bases from J; bases unmatched to any gene: 8. CDR3 sequence (DNA): TGCAGTGCCAAAACTACTAGCGGGGACTACGAGCAGTACTTC. Its translation: CSAKTTSGDYEQYF.

In this sample, this clonotype turned up many times. The chain has TRBV6-1 and TRBJ2-3, with TRBD1 matching over 8 bases. The CDR3 totals 15 residues. Germline V gene lookup returns CDR1 MNHNS and CDR2 SASEGT. V dropped 7 bases and J dropped 0; count of bases not matched to a gene: 6. CDR3 nucleotides: TGTGCCAGCAACGAGGGGACAGGAAGCACAGATACGCAGTATTTT. Translation: CASNEGTGSTDTQYF.

The J gene is TRBJ1-2, the V gene TRBV6-1, with 8 bases matching TRBD1. Germline CDR1 reads MNHNS; CDR2 reads SASEGT. Trimming removed 6 bases from V and 4 bases from J; junction bases left unmatched: 7. CDR3 length: 14 amino acids. The CDR3 protein is CASSKPGQGYGYTF. In DNA form, the CDR3 reads TGTGCCAGCAGCAAACCTGGACAGGGCTATGGCTACACCTTC.

This clonotype was seen repeatedly, ten times or more. The chain combines TRBV10-1 with TRBJ2-7; D remains ambiguous. CDR3 length: 14 amino acids. The V gene's germline CDR1 is WNHNN and CDR2 SYGVQD (reference sequence). The ends were cut back, 3 bases at V and 2 bases at J, with 11 bases in the middle. In nucleotides, the CDR3 is TGCGCCAGCAGTGATGGACGGAGACCCTACGAGCAGTACTTC. Amino acids: CASSDGRRPYEQYF.

At least ten counts were recorded for this clonotype. The chain recombines TRBV12-3 or TRBV12-4 with TRBJ1-6, with D possibly matching TRBD1 (5 bases). The CDR3 loop spans 16 amino acids. Trimming stripped 3 bases from V and 8 bases from J, with 17 bases between. The CDR3 loop reads CASSFAGGWGDSPLHF. CDR3 in DNA: TGTGCCAGCAGTTTCGCCGGAGGGTGGGGCGATTCACCCCTCCACTTT.

The rearrangement joins TRBV28 to TRBJ2-7; perhaps TRBD1 as D (5 bases). In germline, CDR1 is MDHEN, CDR2 SYDVKM. This CDR3 comprises 13 residues. Trimming took 5 bases from V and 5 from J, leaving 13 bases between them. CDR3 loop: CASSPTDSDEQYF. The CDR3 DNA reads as TGTGCCAGCAGTCCAACCGACAGCGACGAGCAGTACTTC. The full variable domain, completed using reference TRBV28 and TRBJ2-7, is DVKVTQSSRYLVKRTGEKVFLECVQDMDHENMFWYRQDPGLGLRLIYFSYDVKMKEKGDIPEGYSVSREKKERFSLILESASTNQTSMYLCASSPTDSDEQYFGPGTRLTVT.

This clonotype was counted many times. This chain uses TRBV6-1 with TRBJ1-2; D not resolved. The germline V and J ends were trimmed by 5 bases and 7 bases, with 11 bases remaining between them. Germline V gene sequence: CDR1 MNHNS, CDR2 SASEGT. The CDR3 has 12 amino acids. Here the CDR3 DNA reads TGTGCCAGCAGTCCCGGGGTGGCTGGCTACACCTTC. It yields the protein CASSPGVAGYTF.